The present TCR beta chain was sequenced within a study of cytomegalovirus exposure and HLA in healthy donors. PCR primers comprised 60 Vbeta and 13 Jbeta primers. Clones were sequenced by immunoSEQ multiplex PCR, and TCRdb holds only the in-frame ones, with some missing. This sample has 120,000 to 150,000 clones; about 80% occur once, and the top ten carry about 13%. V lost 5 bases to trimming and J lost 1 base, with 15 bases between them. Germline values: CDR1 MNHEY, CDR2 SMNVEV (reference sequence). This CDR3 is 16 amino acids long. Every donor was a healthy person donating bone marrow. Whole-study results and caveats: The productive fraction for most TCR beta V segments was about 87% or about 30% in an earlier analysis. The authors enumerated over 150 TCR beta chains as linked to cytomegalovirus.

Only a few counts were recorded for this clone. Antigen: not known. This TCR was recovered from a man aged 35 to 55 in good health and CMV-seropositive. The chain uses TRBV27 and TRBJ2-4; TRBD2 might be the D (5 bases). Sequencing used PBMCs. This CDR3 reads CASSVRGNVAKNIQYF. DNA of the CDR3: TGTGCCAGCAGTGTAAGAGGGAATGTGGCCAAAAACATTCAGTACTTC.